These 8 T cell receptor beta chains came from one sample sequenced in a study of CD8 T cells in cerebrospinal fluid in Alzheimer's disease. TCRdb re-called the 10x single-cell sequencing reads and gives one entry per CDR3 protein, without DNA. This table holds 1,500 to 2,000 distinct CDR3 sequences. The sequenced material came from cerebrospinal fluid. These receptors all stem from a human donor in good health.

Its frequency marks this clonotype as medium-sized. The chain recombines TRBV6-5 with TRBJ2-7; TCRdb designates TRBD1, a call that cannot be tested without DNA. CDR3 size: 15 residues. The germline gives CDR1 MNHEY, CDR2 SVGAGI. The chain's CDR3 is CASSYSTEQGREQYF.

V usage is TRBV5-8 and J usage is TRBJ1-1; TCRdb proposes TRBD1, but this gene call is untestable without DNA. The germline gives CDR1 SGHTS, CDR2 YDEGEE. This CDR3 has 13 residues. This chain's CDR3 is CASSYDSYTEAFF.

By frequency, this clonotype registers medium-sized (0.01 to 0.1%). The chain employs TRBV30 and TRBJ1-2; TCRdb calls TRBD1, which cannot be checked without DNA. The CDR3 runs 13 residues. CDR1 GTSNPN and CDR2 SVGIG come from the germline V gene (reference sequence). The CDR3: CAWSRTIYYGYTF.

According to its frequency, this clonotype is medium-sized. The rearrangement uses TRBV30 and TRBJ1-6. The CDR3 runs 16 residues. The germline CDR1 and CDR2 sequences are GTSNPN and SVGIG (reference sequence). The CDR3 loop reads CAWIGMAAEYNSPLHF.

Frequency places this clonotype as medium-sized. The gene calls are TRBV28 and TRBJ2-5; checking the TCRdb D call of TRBD1 is not possible without DNA. This CDR3 has 15 residues. Looked up from germline, CDR1 is MDHEN and CDR2 is SYDVKM. The CDR3 sequence: CASSPQPGQWETQYF.

According to its frequency, this clonotype is medium-sized. The V gene is TRBV28, the J gene TRBJ2-7; TCRdb selects TRBD1, and the lack of DNA leaves this call unchecked. The germline gives CDR1 MDHEN, CDR2 SYDVKM. The CDR3 loop spans 14 amino acids. The CDR3 is CASRGQASSYEQYF.

Judged by frequency, this clonotype is medium-sized. The chain links TRBV12-3 or TRBV12-4 to TRBJ1-3; as DNA is missing, the TRBD1 call by TCRdb cannot be tested. CDR3 length: 13 residues. The CDR3 spells CASSPDSRGTIYF.

V gene TRBV12-3 or TRBV12-4 combines with J gene TRBJ1-2; TCRdb lists TRBD1, though no DNA is available to test this call. The CDR3 runs 14 residues. The CDR3 loop reads CASSFWSRDYGYTF.